These 21 T cell receptor beta chains came from one sample sequenced in a study of blood T cell repertoires in COVID-19. The method was immunoSEQ multiplex PCR; TCRdb's version includes in-frame clones alone and lacks a portion of them. Of over 200,000 clones in the sample, more than 70% are singletons; the top ten hold 2.5% to 3.5%. Sequenced input: peripheral blood. Source of these receptors: a woman in her fifties or sixties with acute or convalescent COVID-19.

The genes are TRBV6-5 and TRBJ1-3; the D is unclear. Germline V lookup: CDR1 MNHEY, CDR2 SVGAGI. Deletions cut 7 bases from V and 3 bases from J, with 10 bases between. This CDR3 region has 13 residues. Here the CDR3 DNA reads TGTGCCAGCATGAGAGAGTATGGAAACACCATATATTTT. Its translation is CASMREYGNTIYF.

This clone was observed a single time. This rearrangement joins TRBV7-3 to TRBJ2-7; 8 bases align to TRBD1. The CDR3 has 15 amino acids. CDR1 is SGHTA and CDR2 is FQGTGA in the germline V gene. V lost 2 bases to trimming and J lost 2 bases; unmatched junction nucleotides: 5. The CDR3 nucleotides read TGTGCCAGCAGCTTAGGCCCACAGGGGGCCTACGAGCAGTACTTC. Protein product: CASSLGPQGAYEQYF.

The chain joins TRBV5-1 to TRBJ2-5; no clear D gene. The CDR3 is made up of 15 amino acids. In germline, CDR1 is SGHRS, CDR2 YFSETQ. V lost 0 bases and J lost 4, with 13 bases in between. The CDR3 is CASSLAPQALETQYF. CDR3 DNA: TGCGCCAGCAGCTTGGCCCCCCAAGCCCTAGAGACCCAGTACTTC.

The chain employs TRBV7-9 and TRBJ1-3; D gene unclear. Germline lookup yields CDR1 SEHNR and CDR2 FQNEAQ (reference sequence). Trimming took 5 bases from V and 0 from J, leaving 14 bases between them. This CDR3 has 16 residues. The DNA of the CDR3 is TGTGCCAGCAGCACCCGCCCGGGAGGCTCTGGAAACACCATATATTTT. This encodes CASSTRPGGSGNTIYF.

The V call is TRBV6-5, the J call TRBJ2-7; 10 nucleotides align to TRBD1. CDR1 MNHEY and CDR2 SVGAGI come from the germline V gene. J lost 2 bases, V lost 6 bases, and 4 bases had no gene match. The CDR3 length is 14 residues. CDR3 sequence: CASRAGQGTYEQYF. CDR3 nucleotide sequence: TGTGCCAGCAGGGCGGGACAGGGGACCTACGAGCAGTACTTC.

The CDR3 loop reads CASRPQYSSGNTIYF. The CDR3, as DNA: TGTGCCAGTAGGCCACAGTACTCCTCTGGAAACACCATATATTTT. The V gene is TRBV19, the J gene TRBJ1-3, with unresolved D. This CDR3 region has 15 residues. Germline V CDR1 and CDR2: LNHDA, SQIVND (reference sequence). V was cut by 6 bases and J by 0 bases, with 12 bases left in between.

A remark on this clone: Other DNA sequences within the sample encode an identical CDR3. This sequence joins TRBV2 and TRBJ2-7; D unresolved. Germline V gives CDR1 SNHLY, CDR2 FYNNEI. Trimming pared 2 bases from V and 1 base from J, leaving 6 bases between. The CDR3 covers 13 residues. CDR3 sequence reads: CASSEQVSYEQYF. The CDR3 coding sequence is TGTGCCAGCAGTGAACAGGTATCCTACGAGCAGTACTTC.

The chain links TRBV12-5 to TRBJ1-6, with TRBD1 matching over 7 bases. V trimming: 7 bases; J trimming: 7 bases; junction bases outside the gene matches: 4. The germline gives CDR1 LGHNT, CDR2 FRNRAP. The CDR3 covers 13 residues. The CDR3 loop is CASATGVNSPLHF. The CDR3 DNA sequence: TGTGCTAGTGCTACAGGGGTAAATTCACCCCTCCACTTT.

V is TRBV3-1 (or the pseudogene TRBV3-2) and J is TRBJ2-3; tentative D call: TRBD2 (7 bases). CDR3 length: 13 amino acids. V lost 6 bases, J lost 2 bases, and 9 bases lay in between. Germline-derived CDR1 and CDR2 are LGHDT and YNNKEL (reference sequence). CDR3: CASRGGATDTQYF. CDR3 nucleotide sequence: TGTGCCAGCAGGGGGGGGGCCACAGATACGCAGTATTTT.

Of note for this clone: This sample includes further DNA sequences coding for the same CDR3. CDR3 protein: CASSPDRGRYNEQFF. In DNA form, the CDR3 reads TGTGCCAGCAGCCCCGACAGGGGCAGGTACAATGAGCAGTTCTTC. The rearrangement joins TRBV7-3 to TRBJ2-1, with 8 bases that match TRBD1. The CDR3 sequence is 15 residues long. Germline assignment: CDR1 SGHTA and CDR2 FQGTGA. V lost 5 bases to trimming and J lost 4 bases; unmatched junction nucleotides: 7.

The rearrangement links TRBV5-1 to TRBJ2-3; D unclear. Germline assignment: CDR1 SGHRS and CDR2 YFSETQ. This CDR3 spans 13 amino acids. V lost 3 bases to trimming and J lost 0 bases, with 5 bases between them. The CDR3 loop is CASSSTSTDTQYF. CDR3 sequence (DNA): TGCGCCAGCAGCTCGACTAGCACAGATACGCAGTATTTT.

This chain links TRBV28 with TRBJ1-4, with D possibly TRBD1 on 6 matching bases. V lost 5 bases to trimming and J lost 5 bases, with 15 bases between them. The CDR3 has 15 amino acids. CDR1 and CDR2 from the germline V gene are MDHEN and SYDVKM. The CDR3 region is CASSPGGGGNEKLFF. Written as DNA, the CDR3 is TGTGCCAGCAGTCCTGGGGGAGGGGGAAATGAAAAACTGTTTTTT.

CDR3 amino acids: CASSISYDGARGGYTF. The CDR3 DNA sequence: TGTGCCAGCAGCATATCCTATGACGGTGCGAGAGGGGGCTACACCTTC. The gene calls are TRBV5-5 and TRBJ1-2; D remains ambiguous. With 4 bases removed from V and 8 bases from J, the gap between germline ends came to 24 bases. The CDR3 contains 16 residues. Looked up from germline, CDR1 is SGHKS and CDR2 is YYEKEE (reference sequence).

J is TRBJ2-1 and V is TRBV4-1; 8 nucleotides line up with TRBD1. The CDR3 spans 14 residues. After removal of 6 bases from V and 6 bases from J, the junction contained 7 bases not matched to a gene. The germline CDR1 and CDR2 sequences are MGHRA and YSYEKL. CDR3 in DNA: TGCGCCAGCAGGACAGGGGCCGTGGGCAATGAGCAGTTCTTC. Protein product: CASRTGAVGNEQFF.

The chain is built from TRBV6-5 and TRBJ2-1, with D perhaps TRBD2 (6 bases). This CDR3 has 14 residues. Germline CDR1 reads MNHEY; CDR2 reads SVGAGI. Trimming pared 2 bases from V and 7 bases from J, leaving 12 bases between. The CDR3 bases are TGTGCCAGCAGTTACACGATTGGGAGGAATGAGCAGTTCTTC. This translates into CASSYTIGRNEQFF.

CDR3 nucleotides: TGCAGCGGGAAGGGGGCGGATGGTATTGGCTACACCTTC. Translation gives CSGKGADGIGYTF. This chain links TRBV29-1 with TRBJ1-2, with 7 bases that match TRBD1. The CDR3 is made up of 13 amino acids. V was pared by 7 bases and J by 7 bases, with 12 bases of the junction left unmatched. The germline gives CDR1 SQVTM, CDR2 ANQGSEA.

The chain recombines TRBV7-8 with TRBJ1-1; D is possibly TRBD1 (5 bases). Trimming left V 4 bases short and J 4 bases short, with 13 bases between. Per the germline V gene, CDR1 is SGHVS and CDR2 is FQNEAQ. The CDR3 has 14 residues. The CDR3 region has the DNA TGTGCCAGCAGCTGGGGAAACAGGCCCACTGAAGCTTTCTTT. This translates into CASSWGNRPTEAFF.

As regards this clone: Other DNA sequences in the same sample also yield this CDR3. This chain joins TRBV11-2 and TRBJ1-1; D remains unclear. Trimming took off 0 bases at V and 1 base at J, with 3 bases between the two ends. The germline V gene has CDR1 SGHAT and CDR2 FQNNGV. CDR3 size: 13 residues. The CDR3 nucleotides are TGTGCCAGCAGCTTAGACAGGAACACTGAAGCTTTCTTT. Protein: CASSLDRNTEAFF.

J is TRBJ1-2 and V is TRBV5-1; D gene uncertain. The germline V and J ends were trimmed by 2 bases and 8 bases, with 16 bases remaining between them. The CDR3 spans 14 residues. Germline assignment: CDR1 SGHRS and CDR2 YFSETQ. DNA of the CDR3: TGCGCCAGCAGCTTAGGTGAGACACCGCCCGGCTACACCTTC. Translating gives CASSLGETPPGYTF.

This chain's CDR3 is CASRPLITNEKLFF. CDR3 sequence (DNA): TGTGCCAGCAGACCTCTAATAACTAATGAAAAACTGTTTTTT. The V gene is TRBV7-2, the J gene TRBJ1-4; no firm D call. CDR1 is SGHTA, CDR2 FQGNSA, per germline. This CDR3 is 14 amino acids long. V was pared by 6 bases and J by 1 base, with 9 bases between.

The chain carries TRBV19 and TRBJ1-1, with TRBD1 matching 7 bases. From germline, CDR1 is LNHDA and CDR2 SQIVND (reference sequence). V lost 2 bases to trimming and J lost 1 base; unmatched junction nucleotides: 10. This CDR3 contains 17 residues. In DNA, the CDR3 is TGTGCCAGTAGTATACCACAGGGGACGGGGAGGAACACTGAAGCTTTCTTT. The encoded protein is CASSIPQGTGRNTEAFF. The complete variable domain, with remaining parts taken from reference TRBV19 and TRBJ1-1, reads DGGITQSPKYLFRKEGQNVTLSCEQNLNHDAMYWYRQDPGQGLRLIYYSQIVNDFQKGDIAEGYSVSREKKESFPLTVTSAQKNPTAFYLCASSIPQGTGRNTEAFFGQGTRLTVV.